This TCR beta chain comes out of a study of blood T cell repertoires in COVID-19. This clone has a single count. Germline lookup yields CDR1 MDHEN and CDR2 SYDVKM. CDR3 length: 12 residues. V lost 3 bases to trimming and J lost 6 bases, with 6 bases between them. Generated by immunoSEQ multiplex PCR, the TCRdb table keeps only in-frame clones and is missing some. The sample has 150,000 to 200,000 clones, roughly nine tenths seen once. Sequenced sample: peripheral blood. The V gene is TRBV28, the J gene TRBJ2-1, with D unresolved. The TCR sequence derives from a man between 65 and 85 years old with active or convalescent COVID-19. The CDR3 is CASSLETNEQFF. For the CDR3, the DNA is TGTGCCAGCAGTTTGGAGACCAATGAGCAGTTCTTC.